The next 19 T cell receptor beta chains were all read from a single sample in a study of T cell responses to AZD1222 COVID-19 vaccine (dated by TCRdb to the early 2020s). The label giving this sample's time point can be read as: baseline before first vaccination. Libraries were prepared through the immunoSEQ multiplex PCR assay. Here the immuneACCESS table is served through TCRdb, limited to in-frame sequences with V and J called. Missing clones are a known gap in these copies; in checked studies unresolved V genes cover under half, and the rest lacks a known reason. For this sample there are roughly 100,000 clones; 86% appear just once. The top ten hold about 5% of the sample. Sequenced here: peripheral blood, sampled on day 0 of AZD1222 vaccination. These receptors were collected from an adult in good health.

This clone was observed a single time. This specimen includes other DNA sequences encoding the same CDR3. The chain carries TRBV18 and TRBJ2-3; D call uncertain. The germline V and J ends were trimmed by 3 bases and 1 base, with 2 bases remaining between them. The CDR3 is made up of 12 amino acids. CDR1 KGHSH and CDR2 LQKENI come from the germline V gene. CDR3 in DNA: TGTGCCAGCTCACCCCGCACAGATACGCAGTATTTT. This gives the protein CASSPRTDTQYF. Variable domain in full (rest from reference TRBV18 and TRBJ2-3): NAGVMQNPRHLVRRRGQEARLRCSPMKGHSHVYWYRQLPEEGLKFMVYLQKENIIDESGMPKERFSAEFPKEGPSILRIQQVVRGDSAAYFCASSPRTDTQYFGPGTRLTVL.

This clone was observed a single time. The rearrangement uses TRBV29-1 and TRBJ1-2, with D uncertain. The CDR3 runs to 13 residues. V was cut by 6 bases and J by 6 bases, with 17 bases left in between. CDR1 and CDR2 from the germline V gene are SQVTM and ANQGSEA. The CDR3 spells CSVDSSLGDGYTF. The CDR3, as DNA: TGCAGCGTAGACTCTTCCCTCGGCGATGGCTACACCTTC.

The chain has TRBV5-1 and TRBJ2-1; 9 positions agree with TRBD2. Germline V gene lookup returns CDR1 SGHRS and CDR2 YFSETQ. The CDR3 contains 16 residues. Trimming cost V 0 bases and J 4 bases; bases outside gene matches: 5. The CDR3 is CASSLAAGGLYNEQFF. CDR3 DNA: TGCGCCAGCAGCTTGGCAGCGGGGGGTTTATACAATGAGCAGTTCTTC. The variable domain in full, completed from reference TRBV5-1 and TRBJ2-1, reads KAGVTQTPRYLIKTRGQQVTLSCSPISGHRSVSWYQQTPGQGLQFLFEYFSETQRNKGNFPGRFSGRQFSNSRSEMNVSTLELGDSALYLCASSLAAGGLYNEQFFGPGTRLTVL.

In the case of this clone: Other nucleotide sequences in the sample specify the same CDR3. The chain recombines TRBV7-3 with TRBJ2-7; TRBD1 agrees at 9 bases. This CDR3 region has 13 residues. With V trimmed by 3 bases and J by 7 bases, 4 bases remained unmatched. Per the germline V gene, CDR1 is SGHTA and CDR2 is FQGTGA. The DNA for the CDR3 is TGTGCCAGCAGCTTTGGGACAGGGTATGAGCAGTACTTC. Translating it yields CASSFGTGYEQYF. The whole variable domain, remainder taken from reference TRBV7-3 and TRBJ2-7, is GAGVSQTPSNKVTEKGKYVELRCDPISGHTALYWYRQSLGQGPEFLIYFQGTGAADDSGLPNDRFFAVRPEGSVSTLKIQRTERGDSAVYLCASSFGTGYEQYFGPGTRLTVT.

The V and J genes are TRBV15 and TRBJ1-5, with TRBD1 matching 10 bases. This CDR3 is built from 22 residues. The V gene's germline CDR1 is LNHNV and CDR2 YYDKDF (reference sequence). V lost 0 bases to trimming and J lost 0 bases; unmatched junction nucleotides: 17. The DNA for the CDR3 is TGTGCCACCAGCAGAGATGCGAGCGGGCCCGGGACAGGGGTCGGTAGCAATCAGCCCCAGCATTTT. As protein: CATSRDASGPGTGVGSNQPQHF. Combining the CDR3 with reference TRBV15 and TRBJ1-5 gives the whole variable domain DAMVIQNPRYQVTQFGKPVTLSCSQTLNHNVMYWYQQKSSQAPKLLFHYYDKDFNNEADTPDNFQSRRPNTSFCFLDIRSPGLGDTAMYLCATSRDASGPGTGVGSNQPQHFGDGTRLSIL.

This clone was recorded once. The chain combines TRBV19 with TRBJ1-3; TRBD1 is a possible D gene (6 bases). V gave up 2 bases and J gave up 0 bases, with 14 bases separating them. Germline V gene sequence: CDR1 LNHDA, CDR2 SQIVND (reference sequence). This CDR3 has 17 residues. Written as DNA, the CDR3 is TGTGCCAGTAGTATATCCTTTCAGGGGTTCTCTGGAAACACCATATATTTT. Its translation: CASSISFQGFSGNTIYF.

The chain combines TRBV5-1 with TRBJ2-1, with no clear D. The CDR3 is 14 amino acids. CDR1 and CDR2 from the germline V gene are SGHRS and YFSETQ. V was trimmed by 0 bases and J by 6 bases, leaving 10 bases between them. CDR3 region: CASSLGVASNEQFF. The CDR3, as DNA: TGCGCCAGCAGCTTGGGGGTCGCGAGCAATGAGCAGTTCTTC.

The chain combines TRBV7-9 with TRBJ2-7; 9 positions agree with TRBD1. Trimming removed 2 bases from V and 3 bases from J; junction bases left unmatched: 5. Germline V CDR1 and CDR2: SEHNR, FQNEAQ (reference sequence). The CDR3 spans 15 residues. The CDR3 protein is CASSLTGGHDYEQYF. CDR3 DNA: TGTGCCAGCAGCTTAACAGGGGGCCATGACTACGAGCAGTACTTC. The whole variable domain, remainder taken from reference TRBV7-9 and TRBJ2-7, is DTGVSQNPRHKITKRGQNVTFRCDPISEHNRLYWYRQTLGQGPEFLTYFQNEAQLEKSRLLSDRFSAERPKGSFSTLEIQRTEQGDSAMYLCASSLTGGHDYEQYFGPGTRLTVT.

J is TRBJ2-7 and V is TRBV5-8, with unresolved D. The CDR3 extends over 14 amino acids. The V gene's germline CDR1 is SGHTS and CDR2 YDEGEE. Trimming left V 1 base short and J 5 bases short, with 13 bases between. CDR3 sequence: CASSLSTAANEQYF. CDR3 coding DNA: TGTGCCAGCAGCTTGAGTACGGCAGCGAACGAGCAGTACTTC.

This sequence joins TRBV4-3 and TRBJ2-5, with D perhaps matching TRBD2 (6 bases). The ends were cut back, 0 bases at V and 5 bases at J, with 16 bases in the middle. Germline V gene sequence: CDR1 LGHNA, CDR2 YSLEER. This CDR3 is built from 16 residues. The CDR3 coding sequence is TGCGCCAGCAGCCAAGATCTTGGGGGGAGGAGGGAGACCCAGTACTTC. This codes for CASSQDLGGRRETQYF.

The chain employs TRBV6-5 and TRBJ1-2; no firm D call. CDR3 size: 13 residues. Between the trimmed V and J ends, which lost 5 bases and 3 bases, there was a span of 10 bases. Germline V lookup: CDR1 MNHEY, CDR2 SVGAGI. The CDR3 region is CASSNNRDYGYTF. The CDR3 bases are TGTGCCAGCAGTAACAACCGCGACTATGGCTACACCTTC.

This clone was counted a single time. The CDR3 region has the DNA TGTGCCAGCAGCTGGCCCGTAGGGGTTAACACAGATACGCAGTATTTT. It is translated as CASSWPVGVNTDTQYF. The chain carries TRBV7-8 and TRBJ2-3, with D possibly being TRBD1 (5 bases). V gave up 4 bases and J gave up 2 bases, with 16 bases separating them. This CDR3 contains 16 residues. Germline values: CDR1 SGHVS, CDR2 FQNEAQ. Complete variable domain (other parts from reference TRBV7-8 and TRBJ2-3): GAGVSQSPRYKVAKRGQDVALRCDPISGHVSLFWYQQALGQGPEFLTYFQNEAQLDKSGLPSDRFFAERPEGSVSTLKIQRTQQEDSAVYLCASSWPVGVNTDTQYFGPGTRLTVL.

The rearrangement links TRBV11-2 to TRBJ1-3; TRBD1 matches at 8 bases. CDR1 is SGHAT, CDR2 FQNNGV, per germline. The CDR3 has 15 amino acids. Trimming cost V 3 bases and J 4 bases; bases outside gene matches: 5. The CDR3 DNA reads as TGTGCCAGCAGCTTGGAATGGACAGGGGGAAACACCATATATTTT. Translation: CASSLEWTGGNTIYF.

This clone came up a few times. The gene calls are TRBV24-1 and TRBJ1-1; 8 bases map to TRBD1. Germline CDR1 reads KGHDR; CDR2 reads SFDVKD. The V segment lost 7 bases and the J segment 5 bases; nucleotides outside the gene matches: 5. The CDR3 spans 13 residues. Written as DNA, the CDR3 is TGTGCCACCAGCAGAAGGACAGGGACTGAAGCTTTCTTT. Residues: CATSRRTGTEAFF.

The chain recombines TRBV30 with TRBJ1-6; D call uncertain. Trimming cost V 2 bases and J 7 bases, with 12 bases left between them. Germline V CDR1 and CDR2: GTSNPN, SVGIG (reference sequence). The CDR3 sequence is 14 residues long. CDR3 residues: CAWSTGRGNSPLHF. CDR3 nucleotide sequence: TGTGCCTGGAGTACGGGTCGTGGCAATTCACCCCTCCACTTT.

The V call is TRBV27, the J call TRBJ2-7; TRBD2 matches at 10 bases. With V trimmed by 6 bases and J by 3 bases, 5 bases remained unmatched. Germline-derived CDR1 and CDR2 are MNHEY and SMNVEV (reference sequence). The CDR3 consists of 14 residues. CDR3 sequence: CASRPLAGSYEQYF. The DNA of the CDR3 is TGTGCCAGCAGGCCACTAGCGGGGAGCTACGAGCAGTACTTC.

This chain connects TRBV28 to TRBJ1-6; TRBD1 is a possible D gene (5 bases). The CDR3 is 13 amino acids. CDR1 is MDHEN, CDR2 SYDVKM, per germline. The V end lost 3 bases, the J end lost 6 bases, and 6 bases lay between the germline ends. The CDR3 region has the DNA TGTGCCAGCAGTTTGACAGCTAATTCACCCCTCCACTTT. Protein sequence: CASSLTANSPLHF.

The chain joins TRBV19 to TRBJ2-7; no clear D gene. The CDR3 spans 15 residues. Germline V gene sequence: CDR1 LNHDA, CDR2 SQIVND (reference sequence). The V end was cut by 4 bases, the J end by 1 base, with 14 bases between. This chain's CDR3 is CASSKTDILSYEQYF. The CDR3 nucleotides read TGTGCCAGTAGTAAAACAGACATTCTTTCCTACGAGCAGTACTTC.

The chain uses TRBV9 and TRBJ2-1; D ambiguous. The germline V gene encodes CDR1 SGDLS and CDR2 YYNGEE. The CDR3 length is 16 residues. V lost 0 bases and J 2 bases, leaving 12 bases between the germline ends. The CDR3 reads CASSVGNYPPYNEQFF. Written as DNA, the CDR3 is TGTGCCAGCAGCGTAGGGAACTACCCACCCTACAATGAGCAGTTCTTC.